This T cell receptor beta chain derives from a study of OX40 agonist ivuxolimab in advanced cancers. Study context: Patients enrolled in dose escalation were diagnosed with hepatocellular carcinoma, melanoma, renal cell or head and neck cancer. Study results and limitations: The CD4+ and CD8+ T cells in the blood had expanded clonally by week 6 at 0.1 to 3.0 mg/kg.

Note on this clone: The target antigen is unknown.

Sequencing was performed with immunoSEQ multiplex PCR; in TCRdb, only in-frame clones are kept and a portion is missing. The sample shows about 69,000 clones, about 90% of them seen only once. The CDR3 runs 16 residues. Germline-derived CDR1 and CDR2 are SGHNT and YENEEA. The V and J ends lost 6 bases and 10 bases, in that order; junction bases with no gene match: 12. This TCR was sampled from an adult with an advanced solid tumor such as melanoma, head and neck, liver or kidney cancer. The chain carries TRBV11-3 and TRBJ2-3; 14 bases map to TRBD2. Specimen: CD4+ or CD8+ T cells sorted from blood, collected in a trial of the OX40 agonist ivuxolimab. The CDR3 nucleotides are TGTGCCAGCAGTCCGGAGGGACTAGCGGGAGACAGAGCGCAGTATTTT. It encodes CASSPEGLAGDRAQYF.